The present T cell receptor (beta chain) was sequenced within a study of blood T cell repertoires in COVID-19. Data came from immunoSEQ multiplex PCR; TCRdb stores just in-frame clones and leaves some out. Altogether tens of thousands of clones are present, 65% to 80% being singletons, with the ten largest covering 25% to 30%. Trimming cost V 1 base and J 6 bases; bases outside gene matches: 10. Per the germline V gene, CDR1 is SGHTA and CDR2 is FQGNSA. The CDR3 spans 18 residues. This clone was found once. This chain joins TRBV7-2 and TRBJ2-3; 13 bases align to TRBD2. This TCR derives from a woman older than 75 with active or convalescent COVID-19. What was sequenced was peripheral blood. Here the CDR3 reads CASSLVRRGLAGTDTQYF. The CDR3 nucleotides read TGTGCCAGCAGCTTAGTGAGAAGGGGACTAGCGGGGACCGATACGCAGTATTTT.